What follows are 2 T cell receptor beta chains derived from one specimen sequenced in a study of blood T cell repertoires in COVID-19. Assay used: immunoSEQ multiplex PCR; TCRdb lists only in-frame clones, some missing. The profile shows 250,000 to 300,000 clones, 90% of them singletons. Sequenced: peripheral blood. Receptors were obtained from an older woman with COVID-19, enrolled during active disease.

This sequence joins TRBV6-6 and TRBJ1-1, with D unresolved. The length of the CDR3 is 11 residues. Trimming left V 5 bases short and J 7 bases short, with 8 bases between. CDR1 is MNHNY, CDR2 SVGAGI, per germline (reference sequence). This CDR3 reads CASSAEGEAFF. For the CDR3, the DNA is TGTGCCAGCAGTGCAGAGGGTGAAGCTTTCTTT.

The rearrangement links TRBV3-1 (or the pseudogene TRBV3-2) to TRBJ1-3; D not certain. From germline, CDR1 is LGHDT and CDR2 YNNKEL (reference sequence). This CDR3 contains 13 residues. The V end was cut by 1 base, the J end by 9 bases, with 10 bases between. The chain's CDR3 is CASSQGPQVTIYF. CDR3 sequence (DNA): TGTGCCAGCAGCCAAGGTCCCCAGGTCACCATATATTTT.